Each of the 26 T cell receptor beta chains below was sequenced from the same sample in a study of identical twins (dated by TCRdb to 2016 to 2017). The receptor library was made with 5' RACE. Data came from an Illumina HiSeq 2000. Through fastp at Q25 and MiXCR, TCRdb rebuilt clones from the public reads, retaining in-frame beta chains. Rows merge per CDR3 protein into single entries with the most common DNA and genes. The sample table lists some 560,000 distinct CDR3 sequences, nearly 10% of them with a count of one. Roughly 3.2% of the sample is in the top ten clones. The sample was also reused in another study, on yellow fever vaccine responses in identical twins.

What was sequenced was PBMCs. These receptors came from a woman under 30 in good health.

This clonotype has only a few counts. The V and J genes are TRBV7-9 and TRBJ1-6, with TRBD1 as a possible D gene (5 bases). This CDR3 spans 15 amino acids. Per the germline V gene, CDR1 is SEHNR and CDR2 is FQNEAQ (reference sequence). V was clipped by 1 base and J by 9 bases, with 13 bases between them. The CDR3 DNA reads TGTGCCAGCAGCTTAGTCCAGGGAGCGGCTTCACCCCTCCACTTT. Amino acid sequence: CASSLVQGAASPLHF.

In this sample, this clonotype turned up many times. The V and J genes are TRBV12-3 or TRBV12-4 and TRBJ1-2; D gene ambiguous. The CDR3 is made up of 12 amino acids. The V gene lost 7 bases and the J gene lost 5 bases, with 11 bases spanning the gap. The CDR3 region has the DNA TGTGCCAGCACCCAGAGATTGTATGGCTACACCTTC. Protein sequence: CASTQRLYGYTF.

The chain couples TRBV12-3 or TRBV12-4 to TRBJ2-6, with D perhaps TRBD1 (6 bases). This CDR3 contains 18 residues. The CDR3 is CTCCLDGGQSSGANVLTF. In DNA form, the CDR3 reads TGTACCTGCTGTTTAGATGGGGGACAATCCTCTGGGGCCAACGTCCTGACTTTC.

The chain carries TRBV6-4 and TRBJ2-2, with D perhaps given as TRBD1 or TRBD2 (6 bases each). CDR1 and CDR2 (germline): MRHNA, SNTAGT. The CDR3 sequence is 18 residues long. The V end lost 0 bases, the J end lost 1 base, and 15 bases lay between the germline ends. For the CDR3, the DNA is TGTGCCAGCAGTGACTCGAGGGGGGCTAGAATGAACACCGGGGAGCTGTTTTTT. Translated: CASSDSRGARMNTGELFF.

This clonotype was seen ten or more times. The chain employs TRBV20-1 and TRBJ1-4, with D uncertain. Trimming shortened V by 0 bases and J by 5 bases, and 10 bases separated the two germline ends. Germline V CDR1 and CDR2: DFQATT, SNEGSKA (reference sequence). The CDR3 runs 14 residues. CDR3 protein: CSARDIAGNEKLFF. CDR3 bases: TGCAGTGCTAGAGATATTGCGGGAAATGAAAAACTGTTTTTT.

This rearrangement joins TRBV7-3 to TRBJ2-1, with 8 positions matching TRBD1. The germline V gene encodes CDR1 SGHTA and CDR2 FQGTGA. The CDR3 consists of 16 residues. The junction had 3 bases not matched to a gene; V was cut back by 2 bases and J by 0 bases. The CDR3 DNA reads TGTGCCAGCAGCTTACGACAGGGGAGCTCCTACAATGAGCAGTTCTTC. Translated: CASSLRQGSSYNEQFF.

This clonotype appeared many times. This chain connects TRBV3-1 to TRBJ2-4, with TRBD1 identical over 7 bases. V gave up 11 bases and J gave up 6 bases; unmatched junction bases: 7. The CDR3 extends over 12 amino acids. Germline loops: CDR1 LGHDT, CDR2 YNNKEL (reference sequence). The CDR3 here is CASAHRGNIQYF. The CDR3 region has the DNA TGTGCCTCAGCCCACAGGGGAAACATTCAGTACTTC.

The V call is TRBV20-1, the J call TRBJ2-1, with 9 bases fitting TRBD2. Germline CDR1 DFQATT, CDR2 SNEGSKA (reference sequence). J lost 5 bases, V lost 7 bases, and 9 bases had no gene match. This CDR3 contains 14 residues. The CDR3 DNA reads TGCAGTGGTTGGCGGGAGGGCCGCAACAATGAGCAGTTCTTC. Its protein product is CSGWREGRNNEQFF.

This clonotype was observed at least ten times. The gene calls are TRBV5-1 and TRBJ2-1, with 10 bases identical to TRBD2. Germline values: CDR1 SGHRS, CDR2 YFSETQ. With 2 bases clipped from V and 6 bases from J, the junction kept 5 bases outside the gene matches. The CDR3 contains 15 residues. CDR3 in DNA: TGCGCCAGCAGCTTCAGGGCTAGCGGGAGCAATGAGCAGTTCTTC. It translates to CASSFRASGSNEQFF.

This clonotype appeared many times. V usage is TRBV9 and J usage is TRBJ2-3; D remains unclear. The CDR3 runs 14 residues. V lost 0 bases and J lost 2, with 7 bases in between. CDR1 and CDR2 from the germline V gene are SGDLS and YYNGEE. Here the CDR3 reads CASSVVVDTDTQYF. In DNA form, the CDR3 reads TGTGCCAGCAGCGTAGTGGTAGACACAGATACGCAGTATTTT.

This clonotype is medium-sized by share. The V gene is TRBV6-4, the J gene TRBJ2-1; TRBD2 matches at 8 bases. The CDR3 extends over 15 amino acids. The V gene end was trimmed by 2 bases and the J gene end by 7 bases; junction bases not matched to a gene: 7. Germline-derived CDR1 and CDR2 are MRHNA and SNTAGT. The CDR3 region is CASSDREGEGNEQFF. In DNA, the CDR3 is TGTGCCAGCAGTGACCGGGAGGGCGAGGGGAATGAGCAGTTCTTC.

This clonotype was counted at least ten times. Germline and junction disagree at one end, which may indicate a read error. V usage is TRBV7-7 and J usage is TRBJ2-2, with a tentative D call TRBD2 (6 bases). This CDR3 has 18 amino acids. Germline V gives CDR1 SSHAT, CDR2 FNYEAQ (reference sequence). DNA of the CDR3: TGTGCTAGCAGCGTCCTGTCAACCGGGAGTATTAACACCGGGGAGCTGTTTTTT. It encodes CASSVLSTGSINTGELFF.

This clonotype was observed at least ten times. The chain carries TRBV29-1 and TRBJ2-5; 8 bases map to TRBD2. Germline CDR1 is SQVTM and CDR2 is ANQGSEA. The CDR3 length is 13 residues. The V gene end was trimmed by 7 bases and the J gene end by 5 bases; junction bases not matched to a gene: 9. CDR3 bases: TGCAGCGGAACGCTGGGACTAGGGGAGACCCAGTACTTC. It translates to CSGTLGLGETQYF.

The rearrangement links TRBV10-3 to TRBJ2-3; tentative D call: TRBD2 (6 bases). This CDR3 comprises 17 residues. Germline V gene sequence: CDR1 ENHRY, CDR2 SYGVKD. Trimming removed 3 bases from V and 5 bases from J, with 21 bases in between. The CDR3, as DNA: TGTGCCATCAGTGACTTTTGGAGGGAGTTGATTCTAGATACGCAGTATTTT. Its protein product is CAISDFWRELILDTQYF.

The chain recombines TRBV12-3 or TRBV12-4 with TRBJ1-1; 11 positions match TRBD1. The CDR3 is 17 amino acids. The V gene end was trimmed by 0 bases and the J gene end by 4 bases; junction bases not matched to a gene: 7. CDR3 coding DNA: TGTGCCAGCAGTTTAGCGCGGGACAGGGGGAGAGGCACTGAAGCTTTCTTT. Its protein product is CASSLARDRGRGTEAFF.

This clonotype has at least ten counts. This chain links TRBV6-5 with TRBJ2-7; D gene ambiguous. V was cut by 2 bases and J by 4 bases, with 6 bases left in between. The CDR3 has 12 amino acids. Germline-derived CDR1 and CDR2 are MNHEY and SVGAGI. The CDR3 region is CASSYQGYEQYF. For the CDR3, the DNA is TGTGCCAGCAGTTACCAAGGTTACGAGCAGTACTTC.

This sequence joins TRBV7-2 and TRBJ2-7; D possibly corresponds to TRBD1 (6 bases). Deletions cut 2 bases from V and 6 bases from J, with 17 bases between. The CDR3 consists of 15 residues. Germline CDR1 SGHTA, CDR2 FQGNSA. In nucleotides, the CDR3 is TGTGCCAGCAGCTTAACCCCACAGGGTTCCCTCGAGCAGTACTTC. This gives the protein CASSLTPQGSLEQYF. The full variable domain, rest sourced from reference TRBV7-2 and TRBJ2-7, is GAGVSQSPSNKVTEKGKDVELRCDPISGHTALYWYRQSLGQGLEFLIYFQGNSAPDKSGLPSDRFSAERTGGSVSTLTIQRTQQEDSAVYLCASSLTPQGSLEQYFGPGTRLTVT.

The chain employs TRBV3-1 and TRBJ2-3, with 11 positions matching TRBD2. CDR1 is LGHDT and CDR2 is YNNKEL in the germline V gene (reference sequence). This CDR3 region has 18 residues. The V segment lost 0 bases and the J segment 1 base; nucleotides outside the gene matches: 6. In nucleotides, the CDR3 is TGTGCCAGCAGCCAAGAAAGGTCGGGACTAGCGGGCACAGATACGCAGTATTTT. Amino acid sequence: CASSQERSGLAGTDTQYF.

In this sample, this clonotype turned up many times. The J gene is TRBJ2-7, the V gene TRBV6-2 or TRBV6-3; tentatively, D is TRBD2 (5 bases). The CDR3 runs 11 residues. Trimming took 6 bases from V and 4 from J, leaving 7 bases between them. Germline V gene data show CDR1 as MNHEY and CDR2 as SVGEGT. The CDR3 here is CASRDSYEQYF. The CDR3 region has the DNA TGTGCCAGCAGGGACTCTTACGAGCAGTACTTC.

This clonotype was observed many times. The V and J genes are TRBV5-1 and TRBJ2-3; 9 bases fit TRBD2. Germline CDR1 SGHRS, CDR2 YFSETQ. The ends lost 2 bases at V and 2 bases at J; junction bases unmatched: 9. CDR3 size: 17 residues. CDR3 amino acids: CASSFIAGGPPTDTQYF. The CDR3 region has the DNA TGCGCCAGCAGCTTCATCGCGGGAGGGCCTCCCACAGATACGCAGTATTTT.

There are a few counts of this clonotype. This chain connects TRBV7-2 to TRBJ2-7; 7 positions agree with TRBD1. The CDR3 covers 15 residues. Germline trimming cut 4 bases from V and 2 bases from J; bases unmatched to any gene: 8. Germline CDR1 SGHTA, CDR2 FQGNSA. The CDR3 loop is CASSSRGIDAYEQYF. CDR3 DNA: TGTGCCAGCAGCTCCAGGGGGATCGATGCCTACGAGCAGTACTTC.

This clonotype was detected many times. This sequence joins TRBV7-2 and TRBJ2-7, with D perhaps assigned TRBD1 or TRBD2 (5 bases each). Germline loops: CDR1 SGHTA, CDR2 FQGNSA. The CDR3 loop spans 14 amino acids. V lost 5 bases to trimming and J lost 0 bases, with 11 bases between them. CDR3 amino acids: CASSAWGYSYEQYF. The CDR3 region has the DNA TGTGCCAGCAGCGCATGGGGGTACTCCTACGAGCAGTACTTC.

There are many counts of this clonotype. The chain combines TRBV7-9 with TRBJ2-1; 7 nucleotides line up with TRBD1. The CDR3 is 16 residues long. Trimming cost V 5 bases and J 0 bases; bases outside gene matches: 7. Germline V CDR1 and CDR2: SEHNR, FQNEAQ (reference sequence). CDR3 in amino acids: CASSPDRSSSYNEQFF. In DNA form, the CDR3 reads TGTGCCAGCAGCCCGGACAGGTCTAGCTCCTACAATGAGCAGTTCTTC.

The gene calls are TRBV25-1 and TRBJ1-3; unclear D gene. The CDR3 contains 15 residues. V lost 3 bases and J lost 4, with 13 bases in between. The germline gives CDR1 MGHDK, CDR2 SYGVNS. The CDR3 sequence is CASSDFGLSGNTIYF. The CDR3 DNA follows: TGTGCCAGCAGTGACTTTGGACTGTCGGGAAACACCATATATTTT.

This clonotype was recorded once. This rearrangement joins TRBV27 to TRBJ2-1; TRBD2 agrees at 9 bases. This CDR3 has 15 amino acids. V was pared by 4 bases and J by 6 bases, with 7 bases of the junction left unmatched. CDR1 MNHEY and CDR2 SMNVEV come from the germline V gene (reference sequence). CDR3 protein: CASSSAGGTVNEQFF. The DNA for the CDR3 is TGTGCCAGCAGTTCGGCGGGGGGGACAGTCAATGAGCAGTTCTTC.

This clonotype has a handful of counts. The chain couples TRBV20-1 to TRBJ2-4; D remains unclear. The ends were cut back, 3 bases at V and 3 bases at J, with 9 bases in the middle. Germline values: CDR1 DFQATT, CDR2 SNEGSKA (reference sequence). The CDR3 is 13 residues long. The CDR3 here is CSASWQVKNIQYF. CDR3 nucleotides: TGCAGTGCTAGTTGGCAGGTCAAAAACATTCAGTACTTC.